This T cell receptor beta chain was recorded in a study of T-cell memory formation after mild COVID-19. The wider study: The two donors had largely donor-specific TCR clusters.

This clonotype was recorded a few times. With constant-segment primers, 5'RACE yielded cDNA libraries of TCR alpha and TCR beta that carried sample barcodes and UMIs. TCRdb re-analysed the 5' RACE reads in MiXCR, keeping a single row per CDR3 protein. The sample contains 50,000 to 60,000 distinct CDR3 sequences, roughly 25% of which appear only once. This CDR3 has 13 amino acids. The V end lost 4 bases, the J end lost 3 bases, and 9 bases lay between the germline ends. Germline V lookup: CDR1 SQVTM, CDR2 ANQGSEA. The chain joins TRBV29-1 to TRBJ2-2; D uncertain. Sequencing input: PBMCs or a T cell subset sorted from them (not recorded which). The sequence came from a man aged 18-30 years who had mild COVID-19 (a few samples of this study predate the infection). Cell type and time point are not known. CDR3 amino acids: CSVVVRYTGELFF. DNA for the CDR3: TGCAGCGTTGTGGTGAGGTACACCGGGGAGCTGTTTTTT.